The present entry profiles one T cell receptor (beta chain) with its context. The antigen is not known. Germline V gives CDR1 MNHEY, CDR2 SVGAGI. The CDR3 runs 13 residues. The V end lost 5 bases, the J end lost 4 bases, and 11 bases lay between the germline ends. This entry comes from a study of cytomegalovirus exposure and HLA in healthy donors. Study-wide results and limits: Analyses of presence/absence relied on an assumption of roughly uniform sequencing depth across donors.

PCR was performed using 60 Vbeta and 13 Jbeta primers. Clones were read by immunoSEQ multiplex PCR, and TCRdb kept only the in-frame ones, dropping some. This repertoire includes some 200,000 clones. The sequence derives from a man aged 30 to 39 in good health and CMV-seronegative. The sequencing sample was made of PBMCs. The chain recombines TRBV6-5 with TRBJ2-5; D remains ambiguous. The CDR3 DNA reads as TGTGCCAGCAGTCCACATCCCCGAGAGACCCAGTACTTC. Translation gives CASSPHPRETQYF.